This TCR beta chain was retrieved from a study of blood T cell repertoires in COVID-19. The CDR3 is 14 residues long. Trimming pared 6 bases from V and 9 bases from J, leaving 19 bases between. In germline, CDR1 is MNHNY, CDR2 SVGAGI (reference sequence). The data were produced by immunoSEQ multiplex PCR, yet TCRdb's version contains in-frame clones alone and is incomplete. The sample lists over 100,000 clones, more than 85% occurring once. The clonotype originates from a human donor in a cohort sampled during active COVID-19. The chain has TRBV6-6 and TRBJ2-3, with a possible D match to TRBD1 (7 bases). The sample comprised peripheral blood. CDR3 in amino acids: CASSLTARGETQYF. The CDR3 DNA sequence: TGTGCCAGCAGCCTTACGGCCAGGGGGGAAACGCAGTATTTT.